This TCR beta chain was profiled in a study of Graves' ophthalmopathy and Graves' hyperthyroidism. Overall study findings and caveats: Blood samples also showed most expanded thyroid clonotypes exceeding 0.001 frequency.

The TCR beta CDR3 regions underwent amplification from RNA transcripts. HTBI primers served in a first-round RT-PCR, which a second-round multiplex PCR followed. From the multiplex PCR reads, TCRdb called clonotypes with MiXCR, one entry per CDR3 protein. The sample yields roughly 700,000 distinct CDR3 sequences, roughly 41% seen once. On this clonotype itself: Its antigen remains unknown. A read error may explain this, as a much larger clone is one base away.

Sequencing was carried out using peripheral blood. This receptor was identified in an adult man with Graves' ophthalmopathy.

CDR3 sequence (DNA): TGTGCCAGCAGAGCCTCCGGGACAGGGAAGGGCTTCACCTTC. Its protein is CASRASGTGKGFTF. The V gene is TRBV2, the J gene TRBJ1-2, with TRBD1 matching 9 bases. In germline, CDR1 is SNHLY, CDR2 FYNNEI. The CDR3 covers 14 residues. Full variable domain (missing parts from reference TRBV2 and TRBJ1-2): EPEVTQTPSHQVTQMGQEVILRCVPISNHLYFYWYRQILGQKVEFLVSFYNNEISEKSEIFDDQFSVERPDGSNFTLKIRSTKLEDSAMYFCASRASGTGKGFTFGSGTRLTVV.